This T cell receptor (beta chain) emerged from a study of blood T cells in healthy people across ages. Together with a sample-barcoded 5' primer, a J-beta primer mix was included in a second PCR lasting roughly 6 to 12 cycles. Tagging of each cDNA molecule was performed by a template-switch adaptor with 12 random nucleotides. From the 5' RACE reads, TCRdb called clonotypes with MiXCR, one entry per CDR3 protein. This table holds roughly 1.5 million distinct CDR3 sequences, around 40% found once. It was around 10 milliliters of peripheral blood that were drawn from each donor. On this clonotype: What it binds is unknown.

Broader study findings: Higher naive T cell percentage went strongly together with higher TCR beta diversity.

Germline loops: CDR1 MGHRA, CDR2 YSYEKL. This CDR3 is built from 16 residues. V was shortened by 1 base and J by 0 bases, with 7 bases between the two germline ends. The rearrangement joins TRBV4-1 to TRBJ2-6; unclear D gene. The TCR was taken from a woman aged 18-29 years in good health. Sequenced sample: blood. CDR3 nucleotide sequence: TGCGCCAGCAGCCAAGGATGGCCCTCTGGGGCCAACGTCCTGACTTTC. Amino acids: CASSQGWPSGANVLTF.